A single sample is the source of the 15 T cell receptor beta chains below, sequenced in a study of response to subunit inactivated influenza vaccine. TCRdb re-analysed the RT-PCR reads in MiXCR, keeping a single row per CDR3 protein. The sample consists of about 190,000 distinct CDR3 sequences, roughly an eighth of them appearing once. Sequences were derived from CD8+ T cells sorted from PBMCs, sampled about 5 days after vaccination. These receptors were collected from a middle-aged man who received an inactivated influenza vaccine.

This clonotype has a handful of counts. The chain is built from TRBV4-2 and TRBJ2-7; D is perhaps TRBD2 (5 bases). The CDR3 has 16 amino acids. The V gene's germline CDR1 is LGHNA and CDR2 YNFKEQ. The ends were cut back, 2 bases at V and 2 bases at J, with 16 bases in the middle. CDR3 sequence reads: CASSQTVTRNTYEQYF. The CDR3 DNA reads as TGTGCCAGCAGCCAAACAGTAACTAGAAATACCTACGAGCAGTACTTC.

This clonotype was recorded at least ten times. Compared with germline, one end of the junction differs, possibly owing to a read error. The chain links TRBV7-9 to TRBJ2-7; no clear D. Germline V gene lookup returns CDR1 SEHNR and CDR2 FQNEAQ (reference sequence). The CDR3 is 13 residues long. The DNA of the CDR3 is TGTGCCAGCAGTTTAGCCGGCCCCTACGAGCAGTACTTC. Translation: CASSLAGPYEQYF.

The table lists this clonotype with many counts. This sequence joins TRBV12-3 or TRBV12-4 and TRBJ1-3; a weak D match, TRBD1 (6 bases). The CDR3 length is 16 residues. Trimming removed 5 bases at V and 4 bases at J, with 18 bases between. This CDR3 reads CASSAGTTGSGNTIYF. In nucleotides, the CDR3 is TGTGCCAGCAGTGCCGGGACAACAGGCAGCGGAAACACCATATATTTT.

In its sample, this clonotype was seen a few times. This rearrangement joins TRBV6-5 to TRBJ2-7; D perhaps matches TRBD1 (5 bases). CDR1 is MNHEY, CDR2 SVGAGI, per germline. V was trimmed by 0 bases and J by 5 bases, leaving 11 bases between them. This CDR3 comprises 14 residues. The CDR3 spells CASSYSGSGNEQYF. As DNA, the CDR3 is TGTGCCAGCAGTTACTCGGGCTCAGGGAACGAGCAGTACTTC.

This clonotype was observed a handful of times. The chain couples TRBV12-3 or TRBV12-4 to TRBJ2-2; perhaps TRBD1 as D (6 bases). This CDR3 comprises 18 residues. V lost 5 bases and J lost 1, with 20 bases in between. Here the CDR3 reads CASSQPFQGYMNTGELFF. The CDR3, as DNA: TGTGCCAGCAGTCAACCATTTCAGGGGTATATGAACACCGGGGAGCTGTTTTTT.

Only a few counts were recorded for this clonotype. The gene calls are TRBV2 and TRBJ1-2; 9 bases are shared with TRBD1. V shed 5 bases, J shed 6 bases, and the junction held 4 bases outside the gene matches. From germline, CDR1 is SNHLY and CDR2 FYNNEI. The CDR3 length is 13 residues. CDR3 in amino acids: CASSKWTGDGYTF. The CDR3 DNA follows: TGTGCCAGCAGTAAATGGACAGGGGATGGCTACACCTTC.

The chain employs TRBV4-3 and TRBJ2-1, with a tentative D call TRBD2 (5 bases). CDR1 is LGHNA and CDR2 is YSLEER in the germline V gene. Deletions cut 0 bases from V and 5 bases from J, with 14 bases between. The CDR3 spans 16 residues. CDR3 residues: CASSQDILRGHNEQFF. The DNA for the CDR3 is TGCGCCAGCAGCCAAGATATATTGAGAGGGCACAATGAGCAGTTCTTC.

This clonotype was counted between two and nine times. CDR3 DNA sequence: TGTGCCAGCAGCCAAGTAGCACAGGGGGCGCGTGGTGAGCAGTTCTTC. As protein: CASSQVAQGARGEQFF. The chain joins TRBV3-1 to TRBJ2-1; 9 bases are shared with TRBD1. The CDR3 is 16 amino acids. V lost 1 base, J lost 9 bases, and 10 bases stayed unmatched. CDR1 is LGHDT and CDR2 is YNNKEL in the germline V gene (reference sequence).

This clonotype was counted ten times or more. This chain's CDR3 is CASSEYRVAGDYEQYF. In DNA, the CDR3 is TGTGCCAGCAGTGAATATAGGGTAGCGGGAGACTACGAGCAGTACTTC. The chain recombines TRBV25-1 with TRBJ2-7; 9 bases agree with TRBD2. J gave up 3 bases and V 0 bases, and 6 bases lay outside the gene matches. Germline V gene lookup returns CDR1 MGHDK and CDR2 SYGVNS. The CDR3 sequence is 16 residues long.

This chain uses TRBV9 with TRBJ2-1, with 7 bases fitting TRBD2. V shed 5 bases and J 8 bases; nucleotides not matched to a gene: 13. The CDR3 is made up of 15 amino acids. Germline CDR1 and CDR2: SGDLS and YYNGEE. CDR3 protein: CASRLGTNFFDEQFF. The DNA of the CDR3 is TGTGCCAGCAGGCTCGGGACTAACTTTTTCGATGAGCAGTTCTTC.

This clonotype showed up just a few times. The V call is TRBV6-4, the J call TRBJ2-2; D gene uncertain. Deletions cut 2 bases from V and 3 bases from J, with 4 bases between. CDR1 and CDR2 (germline): MRHNA, SNTAGT. This CDR3 is 13 amino acids long. The CDR3 DNA reads as TGTGCCAGCAGTGACAGGGACACCGGGGAGCTGTTTTTT. This gives the protein CASSDRDTGELFF.

This clonotype was detected only a few times. This rearrangement joins TRBV23-1 to TRBJ2-1, with 13 bases matching TRBD2. TRBV23-1 is flagged as an ORF with uncertain function. Trimming at V came to 4 bases and at J to 5 bases, leaving 5 bases not matched to a gene. This CDR3 is built from 16 residues. The CDR3 nucleotides read TGCGCCAGCAGTCCTCCGGGACTAGCGGGGAACAATGAGCAGTTCTTC. It specifies CASSPPGLAGNNEQFF.

This clonotype has more than one count but fewer than ten. The rearrangement links TRBV20-1 to TRBJ2-1; D remains unclear. The V gene's germline CDR1 is DFQATT and CDR2 SNEGSKA (reference sequence). The ends were cut back, 6 bases at V and 2 bases at J, with 14 bases in the middle. CDR3 length: 14 amino acids. CDR3: CSAPGRVTYNEQFF. In nucleotides, the CDR3 is TGCAGTGCCCCGGGTCGGGTAACCTACAATGAGCAGTTCTTC.

This clonotype was recorded at least ten times. This rearrangement joins TRBV12-3 or TRBV12-4 to TRBJ2-1, with 7 bases identical to TRBD1. The J segment lost 7 bases and the V segment lost 7 bases, leaving 4 bases of the junction unmatched. The CDR3 is 12 residues long. CDR3 DNA: TGTGCCAGCACCGAACAGGGGAATGAGCAGTTCTTC. Translation gives CASTEQGNEQFF.

This clonotype was counted many times. This chain joins TRBV7-8 and TRBJ2-1; 11 bases align to TRBD2. The CDR3 loop spans 20 amino acids. CDR1 and CDR2 from the germline V gene are SGHVS and FQNEAQ. Trimming took 4 bases from V and 5 from J; bases not matched to a gene: 19. CDR3 sequence reads: CASSSRISGRALNPNNEQFF. As DNA, the CDR3 is TGTGCCAGCAGCTCCCGTATTAGCGGGAGGGCCCTGAACCCCAACAATGAGCAGTTCTTC.